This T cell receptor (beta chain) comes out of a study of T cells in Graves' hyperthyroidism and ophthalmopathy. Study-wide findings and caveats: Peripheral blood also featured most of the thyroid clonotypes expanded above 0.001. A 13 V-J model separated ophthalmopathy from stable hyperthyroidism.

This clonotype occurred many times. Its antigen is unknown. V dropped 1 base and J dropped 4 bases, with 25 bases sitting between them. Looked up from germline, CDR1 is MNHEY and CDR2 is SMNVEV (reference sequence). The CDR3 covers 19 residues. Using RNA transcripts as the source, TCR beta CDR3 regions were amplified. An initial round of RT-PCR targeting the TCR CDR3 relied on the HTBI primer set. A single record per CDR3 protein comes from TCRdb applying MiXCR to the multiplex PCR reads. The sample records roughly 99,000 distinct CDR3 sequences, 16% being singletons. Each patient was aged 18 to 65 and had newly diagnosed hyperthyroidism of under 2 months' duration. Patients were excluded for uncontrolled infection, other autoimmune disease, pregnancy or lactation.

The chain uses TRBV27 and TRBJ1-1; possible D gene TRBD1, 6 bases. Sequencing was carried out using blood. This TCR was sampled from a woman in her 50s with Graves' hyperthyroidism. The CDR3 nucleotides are TGTGCCAGCAGTTTATTAAGCGTTCGGGGGCGTTTGGGAAGCACTGAAGCTTTCTTT. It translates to CASSLLSVRGRLGSTEAFF.